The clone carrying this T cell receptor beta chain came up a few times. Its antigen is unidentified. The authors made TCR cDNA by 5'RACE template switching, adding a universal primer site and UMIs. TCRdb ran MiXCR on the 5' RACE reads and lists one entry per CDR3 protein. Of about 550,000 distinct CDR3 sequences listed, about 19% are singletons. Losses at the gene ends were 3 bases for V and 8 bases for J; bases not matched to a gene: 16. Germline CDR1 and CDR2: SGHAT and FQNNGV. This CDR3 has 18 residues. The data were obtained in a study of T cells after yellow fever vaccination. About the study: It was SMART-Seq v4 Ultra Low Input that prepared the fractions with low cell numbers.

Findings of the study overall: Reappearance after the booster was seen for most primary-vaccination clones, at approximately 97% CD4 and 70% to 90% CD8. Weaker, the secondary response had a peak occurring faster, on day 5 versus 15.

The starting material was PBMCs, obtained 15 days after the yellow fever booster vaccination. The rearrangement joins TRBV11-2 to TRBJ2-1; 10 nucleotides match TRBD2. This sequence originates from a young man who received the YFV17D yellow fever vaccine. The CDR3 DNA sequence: TGTGCCAGCAGCTTCCCGATAGGAGCGAGCGGGAGGGTGGATGAGCAGTTCTTC. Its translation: CASSFPIGASGRVDEQFF. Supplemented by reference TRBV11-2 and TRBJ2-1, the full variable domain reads EAGVAQSPRYKIIEKRQSVAFWCNPISGHATLYWYQQILGQGPKLLIQFQNNGVVDDSQLPKDRFSAERLKGVDSTLKIQPAKLEDSAVYLCASSFPIGASGRVDEQFFGPGTRLTVL.